This record covers a single T cell receptor beta chain. The data were taken from a study of blood T cells in healthy people across ages. CDR3 length equals 15 residues. Germline V CDR1 and CDR2: MNHEY, SMNVEV (reference sequence). V dropped 6 bases and J dropped 8; count of bases not matched to a gene: 11. Next came a second PCR, run for about 7 to 11 cycles, which used a sample-barcoded 5' primer along with a J-beta primer mix. MiXCR, run by TCRdb on the 5' RACE reads, gives a single entry per CDR3 protein. Here the sample spans 600,000 to 650,000 distinct CDR3 sequences, roughly 53% being singletons.

This chain joins TRBV27 and TRBJ1-4; 8 positions agree with TRBD1. The receptor's source is a man in his sixties in good health. The sequencing input was blood. CDR3 sequence reads: CASSAGGTGWEKLFF. CDR3 coding DNA: TGTGCCAGCAGCGCCGGCGGGACAGGCTGGGAAAAACTGTTTTTT.